The 19 T cell receptor beta chains in this list originate from one sample, sequenced in a study of T cells in Graves' hyperthyroidism and ophthalmopathy. Amplification of TCR beta CDR3 regions used RNA as the template. The primer set for the first-round RT-PCR of the TCR CDR3 was HTBI. Each CDR3 protein is one row after TCRdb ran MiXCR on the multiplex PCR reads. The data show 550,000 to 600,000 distinct CDR3 sequences, with 16% seen just once and under 20% held by the top ten. The sequencing input was blood. These receptors were collected from a woman under 30 with Graves' hyperthyroidism.

The table lists this clonotype with many counts. The chain joins TRBV29-1 to TRBJ2-7; 7 bases agree with TRBD2. Germline V gene sequence: CDR1 SQVTM, CDR2 ANQGSEA. The J segment lost 3 bases and the V segment lost 6 bases, leaving 14 bases of the junction unmatched. The CDR3 totals 15 residues. For the CDR3, the DNA is TGCAGCGTGACCGAAGCGGGACCGCGTGGCTACGAGCAGTACTTC. Residues: CSVTEAGPRGYEQYF.

CDR3: CSAGGLAARRVNEQFF. CDR3 nucleotide sequence: TGCAGTGCTGGGGGACTAGCGGCGAGAAGGGTCAATGAGCAGTTCTTC. The chain links TRBV20-1 to TRBJ2-1; TRBD2 matches at 11 bases. The germline gives CDR1 DFQATT, CDR2 SNEGSKA (reference sequence). This CDR3 region has 16 residues. The ends lost 5 bases at V and 6 bases at J; junction bases unmatched: 12.

The V and J genes are TRBV12-3 or TRBV12-4 and TRBJ1-2, with D possibly matching TRBD1 (6 bases). Trimming left V 6 bases short and J 7 bases short, with 12 bases between. The CDR3 has 12 residues. CDR3 sequence (DNA): TGTGCCAGCAGGATTGCAGGGGTTGGCTACACCTTC. Residues: CASRIAGVGYTF.

This clonotype showed up many times. The rearrangement links TRBV28 to TRBJ1-5, with 11 nucleotides matching TRBD1. Per germline, CDR1 MDHEN and CDR2 SYDVKM. This CDR3 contains 18 residues. V lost 5 bases to trimming and J lost 7 bases; unmatched junction nucleotides: 16. The CDR3 loop reads CASSPTRGGQGGGQPQHF. In DNA, the CDR3 is TGTGCCAGCAGTCCCACTCGGGGGGGACAGGGGGGCGGCCAGCCCCAGCATTTT.

This clonotype occurred many times. This chain uses TRBV12-3 or TRBV12-4 with TRBJ1-1; perhaps TRBD1 as D (6 bases). V was cut by 7 bases and J by 7 bases, with 16 bases left in between. CDR3 length: 13 residues. Written as DNA, the CDR3 is TGTGCCAGCACGGGAGGGGGGAGAATTGAAGCTTTCTTT. Its translation is CASTGGGRIEAFF.

With respect to this clonotype: Sequence at one end of the junction differs from germline and may be a read error. The chain recombines TRBV5-1 with TRBJ2-2; D is unclear. Per germline, CDR1 SGHRS and CDR2 YFSETQ. The CDR3 has 15 amino acids. CDR3 residues: CASSLGTANTRELFF. The CDR3 region has the DNA TGCGCCAGCAGCTTGGGGACGGCGAACACCCGGGAGCTGTTTTTT.

This clonotype came up many times. V gene TRBV7-2 combines with J gene TRBJ2-7, with D tentatively TRBD1 or TRBD2 (6 bases each). V was shortened by 5 bases and J by 3 bases, with 23 bases between the two germline ends. The CDR3 is made up of 17 amino acids. Germline assignment: CDR1 SGHTA and CDR2 FQGNSA. The CDR3 protein is CASSPTRGQGPYYEQYF. DNA of the CDR3: TGTGCCAGCAGCCCCACCCGGGGGCAGGGACCGTACTACGAGCAGTACTTC.

A few counts support this clonotype. This chain connects TRBV5-5 to TRBJ1-2; 10 bases fit TRBD1. The CDR3 length is 16 residues. V lost 2 bases to trimming and J lost 8 bases; unmatched junction nucleotides: 12. The germline V gene has CDR1 SGHKS and CDR2 YYEKEE (reference sequence). The CDR3 loop is CASSLTRTGGSRGYTF. CDR3 DNA: TGTGCCAGCAGCTTAACCAGGACAGGGGGGTCGAGAGGCTACACCTTC.

In this sample, this clonotype turned up a few times. The chain couples TRBV20-1 to TRBJ1-3; D gene unclear. Germline loops: CDR1 DFQATT, CDR2 SNEGSKA (reference sequence). This CDR3 contains 14 residues. V was trimmed by 4 bases and J by 0 bases, leaving 10 bases between them. The CDR3 region has the DNA TGCAGTGCTAATAAGGAAAGCTCTGGAAACACCATATATTTT. Translating gives CSANKESSGNTIYF.

The chain links TRBV4-3 to TRBJ1-2; D might be TRBD1 (6 bases). CDR1 LGHNA and CDR2 YSLEER come from the germline V gene. The length of the CDR3 is 15 residues. V lost 0 bases and J 7 bases, leaving 15 bases between the germline ends. The CDR3 protein is CASSQDPGDSSGYTF. CDR3 nucleotides: TGCGCCAGCAGCCAAGACCCAGGGGACTCCTCTGGCTACACCTTC.

This clonotype was found many times. J is TRBJ1-5 and V is TRBV18, with a tentative D call TRBD1 (5 bases). V lost 3 bases to trimming and J lost 6 bases, with 15 bases between them. CDR1 is KGHSH and CDR2 is LQKENI in the germline V gene. This CDR3 has 15 amino acids. The CDR3 spells CASSPKSGDFQPQHF. In DNA form, the CDR3 reads TGTGCCAGCTCACCGAAGTCCGGGGACTTTCAGCCCCAGCATTTT. The whole variable domain, remainder taken from reference TRBV18 and TRBJ1-5, is NAGVMQNPRHLVRRRGQEARLRCSPMKGHSHVYWYRQLPEEGLKFMVYLQKENIIDESGMPKERFSAEFPKEGPSILRIQQVVRGDSAAYFCASSPKSGDFQPQHFGDGTRLSIL.

Points on this clonotype: This may come from a read error, since a much larger clone is one base off. The chain links TRBV11-1 to TRBJ1-1; D is unresolved. The CDR3 covers 13 residues. CDR1 and CDR2 (germline): SGHAT, FQDESV (reference sequence). CDR3 nucleotides: TGTGCCAGCAGCCCGCTTGACGGCACTGAAACTTTCTTT. Its translation: CASSPLDGTETFF.

This clonotype has ten or more counts. J is TRBJ2-5 and V is TRBV20-1; D uncertain. CDR1 and CDR2 from the germline V gene are DFQATT and SNEGSKA (reference sequence). This CDR3 has 13 residues. V gave up 2 bases and J gave up 5 bases, with 12 bases separating them. CDR3 sequence (DNA): TGCAGTGCTAGATCGGCCATACAGGAGACCCAGTACTTC. As protein: CSARSAIQETQYF.

This sequence joins TRBV6-5 and TRBJ1-5, with D perhaps matching TRBD1 (5 bases). Trimming removed 2 bases from V and 7 bases from J, with 15 bases in between. The CDR3 has 15 residues. Germline-derived CDR1 and CDR2 are MNHEY and SVGAGI. The CDR3 protein is CASSYAEDMFQPQHF. DNA for the CDR3: TGTGCCAGCAGTTACGCCGAGGACATGTTCCAGCCCCAGCATTTT.

The chain's CDR3 is CASSEGGAERYGYTF. CDR3 DNA: TGTGCCAGCAGCGAAGGGGGGGCAGAGAGGTATGGCTACACCTTC. The rearrangement joins TRBV25-1 to TRBJ1-2; tentative D call: TRBD1 (6 bases). Germline V gene sequence: CDR1 MGHDK, CDR2 SYGVNS. V was clipped by 6 bases and J by 5 bases, with 19 bases between them. This CDR3 region has 15 residues.

This clonotype was seen repeatedly, ten times or more. The chain recombines TRBV6-1 with TRBJ2-7; TRBD1 aligns across 10 bases. The length of the CDR3 is 16 residues. Per the germline V gene, CDR1 is MNHNS and CDR2 is SASEGT. Trimming cost V 5 bases and J 1 base; bases outside gene matches: 8. The CDR3 region is CASSLLLGQGSYEQYF. The CDR3, as DNA: TGTGCCAGCAGTCTCCTCCTGGGACAGGGGTCCTACGAGCAGTACTTC.

The chain recombines TRBV7-8 with TRBJ2-4; tentatively, D is TRBD1 (6 bases). The V and J ends lost 6 bases and 3 bases respectively, with 9 bases between them. From germline, CDR1 is SGHVS and CDR2 FQNEAQ. CDR3 length: 13 amino acids. This CDR3 reads CASSWTDKNIQYF. In nucleotides, the CDR3 is TGTGCCAGCAGTTGGACAGACAAAAACATTCAGTACTTC. Full variable domain (remainder filled in from reference TRBV7-8 and TRBJ2-4): GAGVSQSPRYKVAKRGQDVALRCDPISGHVSLFWYQQALGQGPEFLTYFQNEAQLDKSGLPSDRFFAERPEGSVSTLKIQRTQQEDSAVYLCASSWTDKNIQYFGAGTRLSVL.

The sample holds many counts of this clonotype. The genes are TRBV7-6 and TRBJ2-3, with TRBD2 identical over 12 bases. V lost 5 bases and J lost 2; bases outside the gene matches: 8. The germline V gene encodes CDR1 SGHVS and CDR2 FNYEAQ. The CDR3 is 17 residues long. The CDR3 DNA is TGTGCCAGCAGCCATCTAGCGGGGGGGCCGAACACAGATACGCAGTATTTT. It encodes CASSHLAGGPNTDTQYF. Drawing the rest from reference TRBV7-6 and TRBJ2-3, the complete variable domain is GAGVSQSPRYKVTKRGQDVALRCDPISGHVSLYWYRQALGQGPEFLTYFNYEAQQDKSGLPNDRFSAERPEGSISTLTIQRTEQRDSAMYRCASSHLAGGPNTDTQYFGPGTRLTVL.

This clonotype turned up a few times. The chain has TRBV24-1 and TRBJ2-3; D tentatively fits TRBD1 or TRBD2 (5 bases each). V lost 4 bases and J 1 base, leaving 14 bases between the germline ends. The germline gives CDR1 KGHDR, CDR2 SFDVKD. The CDR3 spans 16 residues. CDR3 bases: TGTGCCACCAGTGAACCGGGACCCCGAGGCACAGATACGCAGTATTTT. It is translated as CATSEPGPRGTDTQYF.